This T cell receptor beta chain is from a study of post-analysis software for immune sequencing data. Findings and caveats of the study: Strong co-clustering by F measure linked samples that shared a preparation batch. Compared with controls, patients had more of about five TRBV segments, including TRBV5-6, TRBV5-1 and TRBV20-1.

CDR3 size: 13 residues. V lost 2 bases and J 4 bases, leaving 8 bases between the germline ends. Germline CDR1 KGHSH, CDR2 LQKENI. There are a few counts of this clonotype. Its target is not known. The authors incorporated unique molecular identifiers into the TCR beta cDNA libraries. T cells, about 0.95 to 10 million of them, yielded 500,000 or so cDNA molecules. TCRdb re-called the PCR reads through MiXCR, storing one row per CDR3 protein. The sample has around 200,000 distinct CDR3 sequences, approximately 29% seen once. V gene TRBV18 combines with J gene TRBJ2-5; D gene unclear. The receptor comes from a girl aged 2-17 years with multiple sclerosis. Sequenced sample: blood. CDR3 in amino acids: CASSPWVRETQYF. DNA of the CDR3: TGTGCCAGCTCACCATGGGTACGAGAGACCCAGTACTTC.